The next 23 T cell receptor beta chains were all read from a single sample in a study of PD-L1 blockade in urothelial cancer. Noted time point: pretreatment peripheral blood. Data came from immunoSEQ multiplex PCR; TCRdb stores just in-frame clones and leaves some out. Of around 68,000 clones listed, 81% are singletons. The sequencing used PBMCs, collected around atezolizumab (anti-PD-L1) treatment. The receptors were gathered from a man aged 65-85 years with urothelial cancer.

Details on this clone: Distinct nucleotide sequences in the sample also encode this CDR3. V and J are TRBV27 and TRBJ2-4; D is unclear. From germline, CDR1 is MNHEY and CDR2 SMNVEV (reference sequence). The V end was cut by 5 bases, the J end by 0 bases, with 5 bases between. This CDR3 has 13 residues. The CDR3 reads CASSPLAKNIQYF. The CDR3 DNA sequence: TGTGCCAGCAGTCCCTTAGCCAAAAACATTCAGTACTTC.

This sequence joins TRBV4-3 and TRBJ2-3; D is ambiguous. In germline, CDR1 is LGHNA, CDR2 YSLEER. The V end was cut by 4 bases, the J end by 0 bases, with 5 bases between. The length of the CDR3 is 13 residues. As DNA, the CDR3 is TGCGCCAGCAGCCCGGAGAGCACAGATACGCAGTATTTT. This encodes CASSPESTDTQYF.

This clone was found a few times. The chain employs TRBV2 and TRBJ1-4, with 7 positions matching TRBD1. V shed 5 bases, J shed 0 bases, and the junction held 9 bases outside the gene matches. The CDR3 runs to 17 residues. From germline, CDR1 is SNHLY and CDR2 FYNNEI. The CDR3 sequence: CASSPGQSVATNEKLFF. The DNA of the CDR3 is TGTGCCAGCAGTCCGGGACAGTCGGTAGCAACTAATGAAAAACTGTTTTTT.

J is TRBJ2-1 and V is TRBV11-2; TRBD2 matches at 7 bases. CDR3 size: 15 residues. The ends lost 2 bases at V and 7 bases at J; junction bases unmatched: 8. Germline V lookup: CDR1 SGHAT, CDR2 FQNNGV. CDR3 in DNA: TGTGCCAGCAGCTTAAGGAGGGAGGGCCGGAATGAGCAGTTCTTC. This encodes CASSLRREGRNEQFF.

This clone has a count of ten or more. V usage is TRBV7-6 and J usage is TRBJ2-2, with no clear D. CDR1 is SGHVS and CDR2 is FNYEAQ in the germline V gene. There are 12 residues in the CDR3. The V and J ends lost 5 bases and 7 bases respectively, with 8 bases between them. CDR3 DNA: TGTGCCAGCAGCCCAGAATTCGGGGAGCTGTTTTTT. As protein: CASSPEFGELFF. The whole variable domain, filled in from reference TRBV7-6 and TRBJ2-2, reads GAGVSQSPRYKVTKRGQDVALRCDPISGHVSLYWYRQALGQGPEFLTYFNYEAQQDKSGLPNDRFSAERPEGSISTLTIQRTEQRDSAMYRCASSPEFGELFFGEGSRLTVL.

The rearrangement uses TRBV5-4 and TRBJ2-5, with 9 bases identical to TRBD2. The CDR3 sequence is 17 residues long. Germline V gives CDR1 SGHNT, CDR2 YYREEE (reference sequence). Unmatched junction bases numbered 11, after V lost 0 bases and J lost 5 bases. CDR3 sequence reads: CASSLAGGSGSRETQYF. The DNA of the CDR3 is TGTGCCAGCAGCTTGGCCGGAGGTAGCGGGAGTAGGGAGACCCAGTACTTC.

On this clone: Germline is not matched at one junction end, which may reflect a read error. The chain carries TRBV7-6 and TRBJ2-1, with D maybe TRBD1 (5 bases). The germline V gene has CDR1 SGHVS and CDR2 FNYEAQ. CDR3 length: 18 residues. The CDR3, as DNA: TGTGCCAGCAGCTTAAAGACAGAAAATACCATATACAATGAGCAGTTGGTCTTC. Translating gives CASSLKTENTIYNEQLVF. Complete variable domain (other parts from reference TRBV7-6 and TRBJ2-1): GAGVSQSPRYKVTKRGQDVALRCDPISGHVSLYWYRQALGQGPEFLTYFNYEAQQDKSGLPNDRFSAERPEGSISTLTIQRTEQRDSAMYRCASSLKTENTIYNEQLVFGPGTRLTVL.

The rearrangement joins TRBV19 to TRBJ1-2, with D possibly being TRBD1 (6 bases). The germline V gene has CDR1 LNHDA and CDR2 SQIVND (reference sequence). Trimming removed 2 bases at V and 7 bases at J, with 17 bases between. The CDR3 consists of 15 residues. The CDR3 DNA reads as TGTGCCAGTAGTATACTCCAAGGGGGAATGGTTGGCTACACCTTC. Protein product: CASSILQGGMVGYTF.

V and J are TRBV28 and TRBJ2-7; 11 nucleotides match TRBD1. In germline, CDR1 is MDHEN, CDR2 SYDVKM. The CDR3 is 23 residues long. Trimming took 1 base from V and 5 from J; bases not matched to a gene: 28. Here the CDR3 DNA reads TGTGCCAGCAGTTTATTCGAGGACAGGGGGCGAATAGTCTCGGGCCGAGGAAGGGACGAGCAGTACTTC. This encodes CASSLFEDRGRIVSGRGRDEQYF.

The chain couples TRBV19 to TRBJ2-5; the match to TRBD1 covers 7 bases. CDR1 and CDR2 (germline): LNHDA, SQIVND (reference sequence). Trimming took 3 bases from V and 0 from J; bases not matched to a gene: 4. This CDR3 is built from 15 residues. The CDR3 DNA is TGTGCCAGTAGTATCTTGACAGGGAACCAAGAGACCCAGTACTTC. It specifies CASSILTGNQETQYF.

This clone was picked up one time. The chain uses TRBV27 and TRBJ1-5; 8 bases map to TRBD1. This CDR3 has 17 residues. Trimming cost V 2 bases and J 5 bases; bases outside gene matches: 11. Germline CDR1 MNHEY, CDR2 SMNVEV (reference sequence). CDR3 coding DNA: TGTGCCAGCAGTTTAGTCGCCACGACAGGGGCACATCAGCCCCAGCATTTT. Translated: CASSLVATTGAHQPQHF.

V usage is TRBV4-1 and J usage is TRBJ2-7, with D perhaps matching TRBD2 (5 bases). The CDR3 runs to 14 residues. V lost 6 bases to trimming and J lost 6 bases, with 18 bases between them. Germline V gives CDR1 MGHRA, CDR2 YSYEKL. The CDR3 here is CASRPFERAPEQYF. The CDR3 bases are TGCGCCAGCAGGCCTTTTGAGAGGGCCCCCGAGCAGTACTTC.

This chain joins TRBV5-1 and TRBJ1-1; the match to TRBD1 covers 10 bases. The V gene end was trimmed by 0 bases and the J gene end by 4 bases; junction bases not matched to a gene: 0. The germline CDR1 and CDR2 sequences are SGHRS and YFSETQ. This CDR3 has 14 residues. CDR3 sequence: CASSLGQGATEAFF. The CDR3 nucleotides are TGCGCCAGCAGCTTGGGACAGGGGGCCACTGAAGCTTTCTTT.

To note about this clone: One end of the junction is discordant with germline, which a read error may explain. The V call is TRBV7-7, the J call TRBJ2-3; maybe TRBD1 (6 bases). Per the germline V gene, CDR1 is SSHAT and CDR2 is FNYEAQ (reference sequence). The CDR3 consists of 13 residues. In nucleotides, the CDR3 is TGTGCTAGCAGCTTTCGGACAGCAGATACGCAGTATTTT. Amino acids: CASSFRTADTQYF.

The genes are TRBV19 and TRBJ1-2, with a tentative D call TRBD1 (5 bases). CDR3 length: 13 amino acids. The germline gives CDR1 LNHDA, CDR2 SQIVND (reference sequence). The V and J ends lost 6 bases and 3 bases respectively, with 11 bases between them. The CDR3 here is CASSAGRDYGYTF. CDR3 nucleotide sequence: TGTGCCAGTAGCGCAGGGAGGGACTATGGCTACACCTTC.

The chain combines TRBV7-2 with TRBJ2-1; D not certain. The V end lost 5 bases, the J end lost 10 bases, and 9 bases lay between the germline ends. The CDR3 runs 11 residues. Germline CDR1 reads SGHTA; CDR2 reads FQGNSA. The CDR3 here is CASSPLREQFF. The CDR3 nucleotides read TGTGCCAGCAGCCCGCTCCGGGAGCAGTTCTTC.

The chain recombines TRBV5-1 with TRBJ2-5; 9 positions match TRBD1. The ends lost 4 bases at V and 1 base at J; junction bases unmatched: 5. CDR3 length equals 15 residues. Germline V gene lookup returns CDR1 SGHRS and CDR2 YFSETQ. CDR3 sequence reads: CASSVGTGLQETQYF. The CDR3, as DNA: TGCGCCAGCAGCGTAGGGACAGGGCTCCAAGAGACCCAGTACTTC.

V usage is TRBV5-6 and J usage is TRBJ2-1, with 7 bases lining up with TRBD1. The CDR3 length is 14 residues. The ends lost 4 bases at V and 8 bases at J; junction bases unmatched: 9. Germline V gives CDR1 SGHDT, CDR2 YYEEEE. As DNA, the CDR3 is TGTGCCAGCAGCCCCCGACAGGGATTAGATGAGCAGTTCTTC. Its translation is CASSPRQGLDEQFF.

V is TRBV7-3 and J is TRBJ2-1; no reliable D call. V dropped 0 bases and J dropped 5 bases, with 8 bases sitting between them. CDR3 length: 14 amino acids. Germline V gives CDR1 SGHTA, CDR2 FQGTGA. The DNA for the CDR3 is TGTGCCAGCAGCTTAACACCCCAGAACAATGAGCAGTTCTTC. Translating gives CASSLTPQNNEQFF.

The V call is TRBV15, the J call TRBJ2-7, with TRBD2 matching over 14 bases. V dropped 3 bases and J dropped 6; count of bases not matched to a gene: 1. The germline V gene encodes CDR1 LNHNV and CDR2 YYDKDF (reference sequence). The CDR3 is 14 residues long. The CDR3 is CATSSGTSGGEQYF. The CDR3 nucleotides read TGTGCCACCAGCAGTGGGACTAGCGGGGGCGAGCAGTACTTC.

This clone has a handful of counts. Mismatch with germline at one junction end may stem from a read error. The V and J genes are TRBV29-1 and TRBJ2-5; TRBD1 agrees at 8 bases. Germline-derived CDR1 and CDR2 are SQVTM and ANQGSEA. The length of the CDR3 is 14 residues. The CDR3 bases are TGCAGCGGTGAAGACAGGGGTGGGCAAGAGACCCAGTACTTC. Translating gives CSGEDRGGQETQYF.

This clone has a single count. The chain is built from TRBV28 and TRBJ2-3, with D hard to call. The V gene's germline CDR1 is MDHEN and CDR2 SYDVKM. V was clipped by 3 bases and J by 1 base, with 5 bases between them. The CDR3 runs to 13 residues. The CDR3 DNA reads TGTGCCAGCAGTTTCCGCGGCACAGATACGCAGTATTTT. It specifies CASSFRGTDTQYF.

The chain employs TRBV7-3 and TRBJ2-1, with 7 positions matching TRBD2. CDR3 size: 16 residues. The germline V gene encodes CDR1 SGHTA and CDR2 FQGTGA. J was trimmed by 8 bases and V by 2 bases; bases with no gene match: 12. CDR3 loop: CASSLFGTGGVDEQFF. Here the CDR3 DNA reads TGTGCCAGCAGCTTATTCGGGACGGGAGGCGTCGATGAGCAGTTCTTC.